In this sample, the clone carrying this T cell receptor beta chain turned up many times. The sample belongs to a study of T-cell reconstitution after alpha-beta-depleted transplantation in children. The CDR3 contains 15 residues. V lost 4 bases and J lost 2, with 15 bases in between. The V gene's germline CDR1 is MDHEN and CDR2 SYDVKM. Unique molecular identifiers were built into the TCRbeta library. One entry per CDR3 protein results from TCRdb running MiXCR on the PCR reads. Of about 300,000 distinct CDR3 sequences listed, around 9.1% are singletons. This chain connects TRBV28 to TRBJ2-7; possibly TRBD1 for D (6 bases). This sequence originates from a boy under three years old with acute myeloid leukemia, due to receive a stem cell transplant. Sequencing was performed on PBMCs, taken before TCRalphabeta/CD19-depleted stem cell transplant. The CDR3 spells CASSWLSQGPYEQYF. The CDR3 DNA reads TGTGCCAGCAGTTGGCTATCCCAGGGGCCCTACGAGCAGTACTTC.